What follows describes a single T cell receptor beta chain. These data are taken from a study of blood T cell repertoires in COVID-19. V was pared by 5 bases and J by 2 bases, with 15 bases between. The CDR3 has 15 residues. The germline V gene encodes CDR1 PRHDT and CDR2 FYEKMQ (reference sequence). Assay used: immunoSEQ multiplex PCR; TCRdb lists only in-frame clones, some missing. The sample yields approximately 37,000 clones, under 90% seen once. This chain joins TRBV13 and TRBJ1-1; tentatively, D is TRBD1 (5 bases). Sample: peripheral blood. This clonotype was obtained from a man aged 50-59 years with active COVID-19. The CDR3 DNA follows: TGTGCCAGCAGCCCGACAGTTCTAGGAAACACTGAAGCTTTCTTT. Translated: CASSPTVLGNTEAFF.